This T cell receptor beta chain stems from a study of Graves' ophthalmopathy and Graves' hyperthyroidism. Transcripts of RNA were the source for amplifying TCR beta CDR3 regions. Scientists carried out first-round RT-PCR using HTBI primers and then a second-round multiplex PCR. TCRdb re-analysed the multiplex PCR reads in MiXCR, keeping a single row per CDR3 protein. This table has hundreds of thousands of distinct CDR3 sequences, about 24% appearing once. V lost 6 bases, J lost 3 bases, and 12 bases lay in between. Looked up from germline, CDR1 is SNHLY and CDR2 is FYNNEI. The CDR3 is 13 amino acids. Other autoimmune disease, uncontrolled infection, pregnancy and lactation led to exclusion.

The receptor's source is a woman aged 18-30 years with stable Graves' hyperthyroidism. Some clones in this sample may be carry-over from other donors' samples. The gene calls are TRBV2 and TRBJ2-7; D gene uncertain. The sample comprised peripheral blood. The CDR3 is CASRWNDFYEQYF. The DNA for the CDR3 is TGTGCCAGCAGGTGGAACGACTTCTACGAGCAGTACTTC.